This T cell receptor (beta chain) was sequenced in a study of shared clonotypes between healthy human individuals. Several immunoSEQ plates held equal portions of the genomic DNA taken from each subset. The table came from immunoSEQ multiplex PCR; TCRdb's copy has only in-frame clones and leaves some out. The repertoire holds fewer than 700,000 clones, roughly 95% seen once, with over 0.09% in the top ten. Notes on this clone: As yet, its antigen is unknown.

Naive CD8 isolation took CD45RO-negative cells positively selected for CCR7 and excluded terminally differentiated effector memory CD45RA+ cells. This CDR3 is 14 amino acids long. Trimming removed 2 bases from V and 0 bases from J, with 6 bases in between. Germline CDR1 reads ENHRY; CDR2 reads SYGVKD. Findings of the study overall: Clonotype sharing among donors was thought likely to change with sequencing depth.

V and J are TRBV10-3 and TRBJ2-3; D might be TRBD1 or TRBD2, each matching 5 bases. Sequencing was carried out using naive CD8+ T cells sorted from blood. The TCR comes from a young woman in good health. The CDR3, as DNA: TGTGCCATCAGTGAGGGGGACAGCACAGATACGCAGTATTTT. Translation gives CAISEGDSTDTQYF.